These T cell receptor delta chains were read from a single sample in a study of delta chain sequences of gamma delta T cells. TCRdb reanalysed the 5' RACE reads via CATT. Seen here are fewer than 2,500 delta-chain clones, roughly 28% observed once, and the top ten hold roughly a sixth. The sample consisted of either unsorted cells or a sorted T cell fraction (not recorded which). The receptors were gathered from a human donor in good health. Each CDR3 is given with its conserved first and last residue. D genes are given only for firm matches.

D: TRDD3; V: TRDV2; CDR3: CACDTGWGTHDRDTRQMFF
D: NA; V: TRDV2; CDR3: CACDTVFAGEGDKLIF
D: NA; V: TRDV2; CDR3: CACDTVSPGAYTDKLIF
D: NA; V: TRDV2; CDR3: CACDTVGDLNDKLIF
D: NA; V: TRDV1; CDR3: CALGSYYCACDAITRSLLTDKLIF
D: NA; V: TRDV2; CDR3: CACDTAGDPRLSWDTRQMFF
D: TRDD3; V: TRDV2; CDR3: CACDTVNDWGTTDKLIF
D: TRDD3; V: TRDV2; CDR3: CACDVVGDTLYTDKLIF
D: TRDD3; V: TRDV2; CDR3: CACDTLLGASITTEDKLIF
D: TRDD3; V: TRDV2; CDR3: CACEGPLGDTRRTDKLIF
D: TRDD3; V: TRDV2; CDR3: CACDRLGAQSSWDTRQMFF
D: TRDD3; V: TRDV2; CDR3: CACDYTGGTETDKLIF